This T cell receptor (beta chain) was identified during a study of PD-1 blockade in mismatch repair-deficient tumors. Study-level background: Enrolled about 2012-2016, patients had progressing, pretreated mismatch repair-deficient cancers of approximately 13 types.

The CDR3 runs 17 residues. V dropped 6 bases and J dropped 0; count of bases not matched to a gene: 9. Germline CDR1 reads SNHLY; CDR2 reads FYNNEI. Here immunoSEQ multiplex PCR was the method, and the copy in TCRdb shows in-frame clones only, minus some. The sample has over 100,000 clones, about 80% seen once. The sample here was peripheral blood, taken 60 weeks after starting pembrolizumab. The V and J genes are TRBV2 and TRBJ1-5; 9 positions agree with TRBD1. This TCR came from an adult with mismatch repair-deficient cancer. This chain's CDR3 is CASSAGTGSPSNQPQHF. The CDR3 DNA follows: TGTGCCAGCAGCGCCGGGACAGGGTCCCCTAGCAATCAGCCCCAGCATTTT.